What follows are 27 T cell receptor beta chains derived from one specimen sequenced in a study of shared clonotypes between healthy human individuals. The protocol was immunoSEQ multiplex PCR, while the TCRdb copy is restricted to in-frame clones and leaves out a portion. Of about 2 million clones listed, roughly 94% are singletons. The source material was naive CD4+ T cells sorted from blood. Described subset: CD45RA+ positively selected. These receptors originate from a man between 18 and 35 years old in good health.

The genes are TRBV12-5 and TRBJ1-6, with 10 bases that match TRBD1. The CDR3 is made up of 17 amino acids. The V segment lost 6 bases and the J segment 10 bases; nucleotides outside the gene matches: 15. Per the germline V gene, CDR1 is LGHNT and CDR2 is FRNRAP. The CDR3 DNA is TGTGCTAGTGGCATAGACCTCGGGGACAGGGGTTACTCACCCCTCCACTTT. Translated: CASGIDLGDRGYSPLHF.

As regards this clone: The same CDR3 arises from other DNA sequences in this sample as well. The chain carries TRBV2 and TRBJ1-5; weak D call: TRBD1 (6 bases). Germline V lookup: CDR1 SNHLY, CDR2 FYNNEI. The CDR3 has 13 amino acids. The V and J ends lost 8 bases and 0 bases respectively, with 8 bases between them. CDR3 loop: CASRQDSNQPQHF. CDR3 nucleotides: TGTGCCAGCCGACAGGATAGCAATCAGCCCCAGCATTTT.

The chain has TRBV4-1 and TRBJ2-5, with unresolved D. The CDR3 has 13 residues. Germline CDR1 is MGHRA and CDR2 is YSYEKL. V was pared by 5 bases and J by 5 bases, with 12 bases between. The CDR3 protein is CASSFNGFETQYF. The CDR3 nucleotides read TGCGCCAGCAGCTTCAATGGGTTCGAGACCCAGTACTTC.

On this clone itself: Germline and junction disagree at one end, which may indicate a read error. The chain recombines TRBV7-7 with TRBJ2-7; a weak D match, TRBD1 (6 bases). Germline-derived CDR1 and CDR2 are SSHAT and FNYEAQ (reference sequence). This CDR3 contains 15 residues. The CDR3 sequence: CASSLAQGPSYEQYF. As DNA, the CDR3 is TGTGCTAGCAGCTTAGCACAGGGACCCTCCTACGAGCAGTACTTC.

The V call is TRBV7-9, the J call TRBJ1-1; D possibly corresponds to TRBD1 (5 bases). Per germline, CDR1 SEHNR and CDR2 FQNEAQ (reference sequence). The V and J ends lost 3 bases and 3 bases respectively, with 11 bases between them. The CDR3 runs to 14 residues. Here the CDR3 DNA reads TGTGCCAGCAGCTTCACCGGGGCCTACACTGAAGCTTTCTTT. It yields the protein CASSFTGAYTEAFF.

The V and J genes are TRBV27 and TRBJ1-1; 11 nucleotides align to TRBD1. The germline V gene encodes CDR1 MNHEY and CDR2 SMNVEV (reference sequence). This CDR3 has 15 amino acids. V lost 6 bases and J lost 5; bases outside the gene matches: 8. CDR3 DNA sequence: TGTGCCAGCAGGGGACAGGGGGTAAGGGAAACTGAAGCTTTCTTT. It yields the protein CASRGQGVRETEAFF.

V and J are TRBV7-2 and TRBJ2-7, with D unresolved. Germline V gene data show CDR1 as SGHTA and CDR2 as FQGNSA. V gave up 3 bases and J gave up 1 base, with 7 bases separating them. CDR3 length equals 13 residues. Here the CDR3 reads CASSFEVSYEQYF. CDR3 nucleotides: TGTGCCAGCAGCTTTGAGGTATCCTACGAGCAGTACTTC.

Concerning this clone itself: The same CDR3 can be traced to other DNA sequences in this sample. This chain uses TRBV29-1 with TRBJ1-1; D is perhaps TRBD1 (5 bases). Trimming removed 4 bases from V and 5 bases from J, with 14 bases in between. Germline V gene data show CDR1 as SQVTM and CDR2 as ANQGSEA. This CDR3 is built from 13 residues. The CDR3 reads CSVGGRVGTEAFF. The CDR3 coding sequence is TGCAGCGTTGGTGGCAGGGTGGGTACTGAAGCTTTCTTT.

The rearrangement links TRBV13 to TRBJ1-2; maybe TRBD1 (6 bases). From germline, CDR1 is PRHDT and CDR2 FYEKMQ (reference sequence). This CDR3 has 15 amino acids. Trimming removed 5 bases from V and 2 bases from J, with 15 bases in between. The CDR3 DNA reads TGTGCCAGCAGCGATACCCGGACAGCGAACTATGGCTACACCTTC. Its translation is CASSDTRTANYGYTF.

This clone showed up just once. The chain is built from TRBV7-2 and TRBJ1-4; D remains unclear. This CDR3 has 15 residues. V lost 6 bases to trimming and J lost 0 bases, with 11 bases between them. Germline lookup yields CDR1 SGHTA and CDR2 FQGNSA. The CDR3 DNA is TGTGCCAGCAGACGCAGACAAGCAACTAATGAAAAACTGTTTTTT. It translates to CASRRRQATNEKLFF.

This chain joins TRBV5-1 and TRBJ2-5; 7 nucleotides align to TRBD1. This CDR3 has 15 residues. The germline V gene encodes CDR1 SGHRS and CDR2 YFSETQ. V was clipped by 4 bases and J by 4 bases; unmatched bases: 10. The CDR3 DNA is TGCGCCAGCAGCCAAACAGGGGTCCGAGGAGAGACCCAGTACTTC. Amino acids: CASSQTGVRGETQYF.

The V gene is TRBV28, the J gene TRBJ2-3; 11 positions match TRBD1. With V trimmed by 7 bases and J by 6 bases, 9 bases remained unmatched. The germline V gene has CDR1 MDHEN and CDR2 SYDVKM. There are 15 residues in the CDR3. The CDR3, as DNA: TGTGCCAGCAACCCAGGGACAGGGGGTTGGGATACGCAGTATTTT. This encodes CASNPGTGGWDTQYF.

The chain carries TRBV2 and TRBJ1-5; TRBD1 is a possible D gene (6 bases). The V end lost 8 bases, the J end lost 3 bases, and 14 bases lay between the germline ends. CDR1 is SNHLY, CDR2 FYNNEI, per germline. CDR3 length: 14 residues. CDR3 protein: CASSWTAVNQPQHF. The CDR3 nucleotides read TGTGCCAGCTCCTGGACAGCCGTCAATCAGCCCCAGCATTTT.

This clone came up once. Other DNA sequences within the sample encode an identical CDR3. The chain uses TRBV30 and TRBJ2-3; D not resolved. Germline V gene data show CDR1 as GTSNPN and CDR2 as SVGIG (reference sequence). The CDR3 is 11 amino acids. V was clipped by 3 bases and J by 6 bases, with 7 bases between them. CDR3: CAWSRSDTQYF. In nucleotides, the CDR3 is TGTGCCTGGAGCCGTTCGGATACGCAGTATTTT.

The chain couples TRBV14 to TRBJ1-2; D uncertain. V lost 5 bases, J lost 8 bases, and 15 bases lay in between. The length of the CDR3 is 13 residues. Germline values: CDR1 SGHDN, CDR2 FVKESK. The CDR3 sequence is CASSGDSFNGYTF. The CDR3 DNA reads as TGTGCCAGCAGCGGTGACTCCTTCAACGGCTACACCTTC.

Here the CDR3 DNA reads TGTGCCAGCAGCGGTCGGGCCTTCCCTACCCAGGGCGAGCAGTACTTC. Protein sequence: CASSGRAFPTQGEQYF. The chain carries TRBV11-2 and TRBJ2-7; TRBD1 might be the D (5 bases). The length of the CDR3 is 16 residues. V was trimmed by 5 bases and J by 6 bases, leaving 23 bases between them. In germline, CDR1 is SGHAT, CDR2 FQNNGV.

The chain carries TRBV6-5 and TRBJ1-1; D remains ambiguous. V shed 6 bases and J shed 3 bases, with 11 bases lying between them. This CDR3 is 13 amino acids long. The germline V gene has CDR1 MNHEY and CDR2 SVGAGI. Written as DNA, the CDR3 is TGTGCCAGCAGAAGGGCGGCCGACACTGAAGCTTTCTTT. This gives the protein CASRRAADTEAFF.

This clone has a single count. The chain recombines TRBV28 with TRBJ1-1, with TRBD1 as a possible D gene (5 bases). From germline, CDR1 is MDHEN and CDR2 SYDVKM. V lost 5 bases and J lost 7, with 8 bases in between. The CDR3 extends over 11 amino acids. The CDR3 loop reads CASSRGLEAFF. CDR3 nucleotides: TGTGCCAGCAGTAGGGGCCTTGAAGCTTTCTTT. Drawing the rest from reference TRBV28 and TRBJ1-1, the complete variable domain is DVKVTQSSRYLVKRTGEKVFLECVQDMDHENMFWYRQDPGLGLRLIYFSYDVKMKEKGDIPEGYSVSREKKERFSLILESASTNQTSMYLCASSRGLEAFFGQGTRLTVV.

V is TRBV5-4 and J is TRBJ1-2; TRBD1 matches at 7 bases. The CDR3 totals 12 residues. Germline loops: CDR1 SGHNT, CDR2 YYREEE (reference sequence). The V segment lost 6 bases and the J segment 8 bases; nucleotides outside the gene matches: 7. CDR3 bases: TGTGCCAGCAACCAGGGGGGAGGCGGCTACACCTTC. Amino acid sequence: CASNQGGGGYTF.

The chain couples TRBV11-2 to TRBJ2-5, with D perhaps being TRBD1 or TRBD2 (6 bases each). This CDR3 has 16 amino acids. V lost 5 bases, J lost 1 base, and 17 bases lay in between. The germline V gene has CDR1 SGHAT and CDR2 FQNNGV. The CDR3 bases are TGTGCCAGCAGCCCTCGGGGGCCCGGGGTCCAAGAGACCCAGTACTTC. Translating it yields CASSPRGPGVQETQYF. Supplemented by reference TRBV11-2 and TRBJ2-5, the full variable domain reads EAGVAQSPRYKIIEKRQSVAFWCNPISGHATLYWYQQILGQGPKLLIQFQNNGVVDDSQLPKDRFSAERLKGVDSTLKIQPAKLEDSAVYLCASSPRGPGVQETQYFGPGTRLLVL.

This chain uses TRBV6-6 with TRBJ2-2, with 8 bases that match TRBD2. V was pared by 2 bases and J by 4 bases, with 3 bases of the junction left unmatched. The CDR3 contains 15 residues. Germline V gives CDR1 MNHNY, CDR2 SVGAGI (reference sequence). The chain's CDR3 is CASSYRGGLTGELFF. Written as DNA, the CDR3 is TGTGCCAGCAGTTACCGGGGGGGGCTCACCGGGGAGCTGTTTTTT.

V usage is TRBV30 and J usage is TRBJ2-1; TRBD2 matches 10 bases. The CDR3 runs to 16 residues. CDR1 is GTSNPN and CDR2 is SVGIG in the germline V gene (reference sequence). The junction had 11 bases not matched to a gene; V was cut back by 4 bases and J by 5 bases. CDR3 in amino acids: CAWKPFSGGRDNEQFF. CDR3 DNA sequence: TGTGCCTGGAAACCCTTTAGCGGGGGGCGGGACAATGAGCAGTTCTTC.

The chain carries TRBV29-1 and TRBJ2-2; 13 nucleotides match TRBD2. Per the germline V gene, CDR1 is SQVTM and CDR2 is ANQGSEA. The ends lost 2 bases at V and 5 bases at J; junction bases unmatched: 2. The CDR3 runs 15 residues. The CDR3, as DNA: TGCAGCGTTGAAAGACTAGCGGGGGGTACCGGGGAGCTGTTTTTT. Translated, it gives CSVERLAGGTGELFF.

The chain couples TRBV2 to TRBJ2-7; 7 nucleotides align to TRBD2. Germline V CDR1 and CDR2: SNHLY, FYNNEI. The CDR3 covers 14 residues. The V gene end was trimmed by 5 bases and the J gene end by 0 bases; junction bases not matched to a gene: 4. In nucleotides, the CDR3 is TGTGCCAGCAGTCTAGCGGCAAGCTCCTACGAGCAGTACTTC. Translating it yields CASSLAASSYEQYF. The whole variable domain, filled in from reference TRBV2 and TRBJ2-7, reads EPEVTQTPSHQVTQMGQEVILRCVPISNHLYFYWYRQILGQKVEFLVSFYNNEISEKSEIFDDQFSVERPDGSNFTLKIRSTKLEDSAMYFCASSLAASSYEQYFGPGTRLTVT.

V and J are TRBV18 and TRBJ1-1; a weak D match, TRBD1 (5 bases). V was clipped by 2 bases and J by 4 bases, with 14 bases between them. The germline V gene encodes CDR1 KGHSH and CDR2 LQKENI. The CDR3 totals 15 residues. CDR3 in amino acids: CASSPGGSSGTEAFF. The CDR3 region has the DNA TGTGCCAGCTCACCAGGGGGGAGTAGTGGCACTGAAGCTTTCTTT.

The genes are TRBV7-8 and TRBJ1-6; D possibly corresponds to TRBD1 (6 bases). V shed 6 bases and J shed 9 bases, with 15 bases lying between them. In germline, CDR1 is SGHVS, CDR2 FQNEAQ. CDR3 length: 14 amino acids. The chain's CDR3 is CASRQTGEISPLHF. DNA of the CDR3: TGTGCCAGCAGGCAGACAGGAGAGATTTCACCCCTCCACTTT. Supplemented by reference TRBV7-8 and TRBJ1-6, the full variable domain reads GAGVSQSPRYKVAKRGQDVALRCDPISGHVSLFWYQQALGQGPEFLTYFQNEAQLDKSGLPSDRFFAERPEGSVSTLKIQRTQQEDSAVYLCASRQTGEISPLHFGNGTRLTVT.

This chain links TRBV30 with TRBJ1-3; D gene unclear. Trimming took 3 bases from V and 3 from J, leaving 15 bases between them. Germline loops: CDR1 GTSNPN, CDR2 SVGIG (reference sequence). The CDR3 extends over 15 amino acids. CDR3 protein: CAWRPPGSFGNTIYF. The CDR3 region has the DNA TGTGCCTGGAGGCCCCCCGGGAGCTTTGGAAACACCATATATTTT. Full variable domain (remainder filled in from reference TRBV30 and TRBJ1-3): SQTIHQWPATLVQPVGSPLSLECTVEGTSNPNLYWYRQAAGRGLQLLFYSVGIGQISSEVPQNLSASRPQDRQFILSSKKLLLSDSGFYLCAWRPPGSFGNTIYFGEGSWLTVV.